These T cell receptor beta chains were read from a single sample in a study of OX40 agonist ivuxolimab in advanced cancers. Sequenced by immunoSEQ multiplex PCR; TCRdb stores in-frame clones only, minus some. Of 60,000 to 70,000 clones in the sample, about 90% are singletons; the top ten hold under 4.5%. Sequences were derived from CD4+ or CD8+ T cells sorted from blood, sampled in a trial of the OX40 agonist ivuxolimab. The receptors shown here come from an adult with an advanced solid tumor such as melanoma, head and neck, liver or kidney cancer. Both conserved end residues are part of each CDR3. Each record gives: J gene, D gene, clone size, V gene, CDR3 DNA, CDR3 protein. The D gene is left open where the match is weak. Size is omitted from some rows. Given values are once, few, many or a class for expanded clones.

TRBJ1-1 | . | . | TRBV18 | TGTGCCAGCTCACCCCAGACTACAAGGAACACTGAAGCTTTCTTT | CASSPQTTRNTEAFF
TRBJ2-5 | . | . | TRBV6-1 | TGTGCCAGCAGTAAGCGCGGGACCCAAGAGACCCAGTACTTC | CASSKRGTQETQYF
TRBJ2-1 | . | . | TRBV9 | TGTGCCAGCAGCCCATCCCGGGGTAGTCTCACCTACAATGAGCAGTTCTTC | CASSPSRGSLTYNEQFF
TRBJ2-1 | TRBD1 | . | TRBV9 | TGTGCCAGCAGCCTCACAGGGGACAATGAGCAGTTCTTC | CASSLTGDNEQFF
TRBJ2-5 | TRBD1 | . | TRBV5-6 | TGTGCCAGCAGCTTACTTCTCTCCGGGACAGGGGAGAGGGAGACCCAGTACTTC | CASSLLLSGTGERETQYF
TRBJ2-7 | TRBD2 | . | TRBV28 | TGTGCCAGCAGGCGGGCGGGGGGATCCTACGAGCAGTACTTC | CASRRAGGSYEQYF
TRBJ2-7 | . | few | TRBV18 | TGTGCCAGCTCACCACTAACCTCCTACGAGCAGTACTTC | CASSPLTSYEQYF
TRBJ1-2 | . | . | TRBV20-1 | TGCAGTGCCCAGGGCTATGGCTACACCTTC | CSAQGYGYTF
TRBJ1-2 | . | few | TRBV11-1 | TGTGCCAGCAGCCCGAGGACAGTATATAACTATGGCTACACCTTC | CASSPRTVYNYGYTF
TRBJ2-1 | . | . | TRBV5-4 | TGTGCCAGCAGCCCGACTCCCTCCTACAATGAGCAGTTCTTC | CASSPTPSYNEQFF
TRBJ2-6 | . | . | TRBV28 | TGTGCCAGCAAGGGGGGAGGTGGGGCCAACGTCCTGACTTTC | CASKGGGGANVLTF
TRBJ1-2 | TRBD1 | . | TRBV7-2 | TGTGCCAGCAGCTTAGAACAGGGGGCGGGTGGCTACACCTTC | CASSLEQGAGGYTF
TRBJ2-6 | . | . | TRBV7-3 | TGTGCCAGCAGCTTAATGCGCCTATCTGGGGCCAACGTCCTGACTTTC | CASSLMRLSGANVLTF
TRBJ2-1 | . | once | TRBV7-7 | TGTGCCAGCAGCTTAAATGGAGGGAGTGAGCAGTTCTTC | CASSLNGGSEQFF
TRBJ2-7 | TRBD2 | . | TRBV6-6 | TGTGCCAGCAGTTACTCAGGACTAGCGAAGGACGAGCAGTACTTC | CASSYSGLAKDEQYF
TRBJ1-4 | . | . | TRBV30 | TGTGCCTGGAACAGGGTGGGTGAAAAACTGTTTTTT | CAWNRVGEKLFF
TRBJ1-2 | . | . | TRBV28 | TGTGCCAGCAGCCCCAGGGACTATGGCTACACCTTC | CASSPRDYGYTF
TRBJ2-7 | . | once | TRBV5-1 | TGCGCCAGCAGCTTGGAACAGGCTAGCTCCTACGAGCAGTACTTC | CASSLEQASSYEQYF
TRBJ1-1 | TRBD1 | . | TRBV7-9 | TGTGCCAGCAGCTCCATACAGGGGTCGCCTGAAGCTTTCTTT | CASSSIQGSPEAFF
TRBJ2-2 | . | . | TRBV21-1 | TGTGCCAGCAGCAAAGAACCAGGGCAAAACACCGGGGAGCTGTTTTTT | CASSKEPGQNTGELFF
TRBJ2-1 | TRBD2 | . | TRBV2 | TGTGCCAGCAGTGATAGCGGGAGGGCCCGGTCCTACAATGAGCAGTTCTTC | CASSDSGRARSYNEQFF
TRBJ1-4 | . | . | TRBV5-1 | TGCGCCAGCAGTTTGGAAGGGGCAATAGGTGAAAAACTGTTTTTT | CASSLEGAIGEKLFF
TRBJ1-1 | . | once | TRBV11-3 | TGTGCCAGCAGCTTAGGACTGGGGCGGATGAACACTGAAGCTTTCTTT | CASSLGLGRMNTEAFF
TRBJ2-5 | . | . | TRBV11-2 | TGTGCCAGCAGCGGTGAGATTCCGGGAGAGACCCAGTACTTC | CASSGEIPGETQYF
TRBJ2-7 | TRBD2 | . | TRBV4-2 | TGTGCCAGCAGCCAAGCCCGAGGACTAGCGGAGTACGAGCAGTACTTC | CASSQARGLAEYEQYF
TRBJ1-4 | . | . | TRBV2 | TGTGCCAGCAGTCAGGGGCATGAAAAACTGTTTTTT | CASSQGHEKLFF
TRBJ1-1 | TRBD1 | . | TRBV23-1 | TGCGCCAGCAGTCGAACAATCGACAGGGGCGAGGGGGAGAGCACTGAAGCTTTCTTT | CASSRTIDRGEGESTEAFF
TRBJ1-3 | . | . | TRBV11-2 | TGTGCCAGCACCACCACGGGGGGGAGAAACACCATATATTTT | CASTTTGGRNTIYF
TRBJ2-1 | TRBD2 | . | TRBV28 | TGTGCCAGCAGTTTCGGCGGGAGTAATCACAATGAGCAGTTCTTC | CASSFGGSNHNEQFF
TRBJ1-2 | . | . | TRBV6-5 | TGTGCCAGCAATCTGGGAGGGGGACTCTATGGCTACACCTTC | CASNLGGGLYGYTF